This TCR beta chain was captured in a study of T-cell memory formation after mild COVID-19. The wider study: Largely donor-specific TCR clusters were found.

5'RACE with constant-segment primers built TCRalpha and TCRbeta cDNA libraries with UMIs. From the 5' RACE reads, TCRdb called clonotypes with MiXCR, one entry per CDR3 protein. The repertoire holds about 350,000 distinct CDR3 sequences, with around 28% as singletons. A few counts support this clonotype. The CDR3 sequence is 14 residues long. With 6 bases removed from V and 1 base from J, the gap between germline ends came to 15 bases. CDR1 is SQVTM and CDR2 is ANQGSEA in the germline V gene. The chain combines TRBV29-1 with TRBJ1-1; unclear D gene. The TCR sequence derives from an adult woman who had mild COVID-19 (a few samples of this study predate the infection). Cell type and time point are not known. Sequencing used PBMCs or a T cell subset sorted from them (not recorded which). CDR3 nucleotide sequence: TGCAGCGTAGTGACGACGGCGACGAACACTGAAGCTTTCTTT. Its protein product is CSVVTTATNTEAFF.